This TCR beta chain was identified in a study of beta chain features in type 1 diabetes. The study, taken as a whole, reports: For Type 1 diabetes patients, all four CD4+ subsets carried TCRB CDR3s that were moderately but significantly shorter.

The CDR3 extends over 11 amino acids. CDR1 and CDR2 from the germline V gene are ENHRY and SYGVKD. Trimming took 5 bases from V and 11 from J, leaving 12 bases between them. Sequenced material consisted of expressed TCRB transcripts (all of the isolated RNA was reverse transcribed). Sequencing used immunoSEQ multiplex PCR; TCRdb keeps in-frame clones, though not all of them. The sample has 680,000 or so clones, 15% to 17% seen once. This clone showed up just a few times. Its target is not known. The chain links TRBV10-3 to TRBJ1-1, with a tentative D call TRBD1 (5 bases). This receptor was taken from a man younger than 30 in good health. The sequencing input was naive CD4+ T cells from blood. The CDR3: CAISSGREAFF. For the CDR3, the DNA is TGTGCCATCAGTAGCGGCAGGGAGGCTTTCTTT.